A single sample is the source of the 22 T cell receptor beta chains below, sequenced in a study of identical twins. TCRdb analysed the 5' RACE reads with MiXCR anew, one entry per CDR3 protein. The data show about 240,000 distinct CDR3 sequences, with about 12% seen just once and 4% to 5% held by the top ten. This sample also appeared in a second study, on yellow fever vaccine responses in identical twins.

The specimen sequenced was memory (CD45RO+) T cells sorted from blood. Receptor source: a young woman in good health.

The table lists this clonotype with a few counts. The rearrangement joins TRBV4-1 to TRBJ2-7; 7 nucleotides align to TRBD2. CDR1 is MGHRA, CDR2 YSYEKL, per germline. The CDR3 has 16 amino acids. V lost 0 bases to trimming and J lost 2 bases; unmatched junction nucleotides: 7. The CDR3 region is CASSQDVSAGAYEQYF. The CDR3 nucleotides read TGCGCCAGCAGCCAAGATGTGTCCGCGGGGGCCTACGAGCAGTACTTC.

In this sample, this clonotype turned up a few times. In DNA, the CDR3 is TGTGCCAGCAGTTTAAGTCTAGCGGGTGACTACGAGCAGTACTTC. Protein sequence: CASSLSLAGDYEQYF. V and J are TRBV12-3 or TRBV12-4 and TRBJ2-7, with 8 bases aligning to TRBD2. The J segment lost 3 bases and the V segment lost 2 bases, leaving 6 bases of the junction unmatched. This CDR3 contains 15 residues.

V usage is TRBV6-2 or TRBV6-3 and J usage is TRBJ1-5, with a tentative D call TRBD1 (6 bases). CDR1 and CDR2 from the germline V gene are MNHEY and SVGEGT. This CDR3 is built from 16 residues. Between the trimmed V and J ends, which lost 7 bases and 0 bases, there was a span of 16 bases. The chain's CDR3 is CASNRDTPYSNQPQHF. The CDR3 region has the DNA TGTGCCAGCAACCGGGACACACCATATAGCAATCAGCCCCAGCATTTT.

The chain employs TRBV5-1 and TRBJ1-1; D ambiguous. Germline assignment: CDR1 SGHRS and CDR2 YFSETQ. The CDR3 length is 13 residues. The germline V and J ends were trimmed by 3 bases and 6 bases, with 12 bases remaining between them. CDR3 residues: CASSWSRASEAFF. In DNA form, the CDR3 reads TGCGCCAGCAGCTGGAGTCGGGCATCTGAAGCTTTCTTT.

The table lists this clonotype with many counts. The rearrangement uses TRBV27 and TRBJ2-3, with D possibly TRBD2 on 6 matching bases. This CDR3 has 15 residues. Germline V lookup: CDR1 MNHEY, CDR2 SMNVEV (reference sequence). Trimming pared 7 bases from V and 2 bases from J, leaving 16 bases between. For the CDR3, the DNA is TGTGCCAGCAATGCCGGGACTTTTCACACAGATACGCAGTATTTT. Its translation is CASNAGTFHTDTQYF.

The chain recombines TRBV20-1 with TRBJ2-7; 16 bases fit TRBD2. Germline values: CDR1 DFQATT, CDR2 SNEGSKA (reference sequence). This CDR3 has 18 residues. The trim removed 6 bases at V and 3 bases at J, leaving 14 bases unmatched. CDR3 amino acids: CSAAPGLAGGPFIYEQYF. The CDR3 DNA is TGCAGTGCAGCCCCGGGACTAGCGGGGGGGCCCTTTATCTACGAGCAGTACTTC.

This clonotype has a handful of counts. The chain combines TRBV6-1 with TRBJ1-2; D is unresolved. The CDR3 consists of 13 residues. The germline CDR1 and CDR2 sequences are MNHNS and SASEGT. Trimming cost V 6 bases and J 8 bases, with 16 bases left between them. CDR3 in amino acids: CASSPAYRGGYTF. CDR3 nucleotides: TGTGCCAGCAGCCCCGCGTACCGGGGAGGCTACACCTTC.

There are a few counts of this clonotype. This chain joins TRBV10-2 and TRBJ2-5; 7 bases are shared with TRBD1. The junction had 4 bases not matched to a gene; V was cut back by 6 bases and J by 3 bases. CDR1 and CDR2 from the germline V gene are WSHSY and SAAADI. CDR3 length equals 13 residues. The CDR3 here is CASSNTGEETQYF. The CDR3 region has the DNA TGCGCCAGCAGCAATACAGGGGAAGAGACCCAGTACTTC.

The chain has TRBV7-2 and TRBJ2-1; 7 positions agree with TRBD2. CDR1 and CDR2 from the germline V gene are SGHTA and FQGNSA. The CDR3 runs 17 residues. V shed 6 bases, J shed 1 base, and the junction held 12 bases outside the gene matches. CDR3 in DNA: TGTGCCAGCAGACTAAGGAGCGGGACTACTTCCTACAATGAGCAGTTCTTC. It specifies CASRLRSGTTSYNEQFF. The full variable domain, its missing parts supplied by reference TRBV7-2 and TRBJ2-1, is GAGVSQSPSNKVTEKGKDVELRCDPISGHTALYWYRQSLGQGLEFLIYFQGNSAPDKSGLPSDRFSAERTGGSVSTLTIQRTQQEDSAVYLCASRLRSGTTSYNEQFFGPGTRLTVL.

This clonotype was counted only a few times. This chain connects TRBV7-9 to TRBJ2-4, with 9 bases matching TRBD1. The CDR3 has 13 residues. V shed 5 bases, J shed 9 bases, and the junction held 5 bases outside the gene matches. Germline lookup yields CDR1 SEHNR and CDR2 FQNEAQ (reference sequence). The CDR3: CASSPGTGPIQYF. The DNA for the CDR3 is TGTGCCAGCAGCCCCGGGACAGGGCCCATTCAGTACTTC.

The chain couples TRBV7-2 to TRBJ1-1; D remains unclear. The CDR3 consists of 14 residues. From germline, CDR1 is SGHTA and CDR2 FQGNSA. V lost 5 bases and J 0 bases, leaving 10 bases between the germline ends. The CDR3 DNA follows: TGTGCCAGCAGCCCCCGACCGCTGAACACTGAAGCTTTCTTT. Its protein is CASSPRPLNTEAFF.

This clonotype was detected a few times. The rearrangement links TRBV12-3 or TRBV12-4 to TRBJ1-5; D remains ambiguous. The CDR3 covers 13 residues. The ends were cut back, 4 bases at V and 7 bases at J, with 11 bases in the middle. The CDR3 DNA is TGTGCCAGCAGTTCCGGGGTAGTCCAGCCCCAGCATTTT. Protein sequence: CASSSGVVQPQHF.

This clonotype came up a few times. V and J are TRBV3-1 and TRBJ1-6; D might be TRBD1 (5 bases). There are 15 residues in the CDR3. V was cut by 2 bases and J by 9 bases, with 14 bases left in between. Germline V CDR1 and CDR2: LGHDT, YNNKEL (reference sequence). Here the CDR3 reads CASSQPGAPASPLHF. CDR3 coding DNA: TGTGCCAGCAGCCAACCCGGGGCGCCCGCTTCACCCCTCCACTTT.

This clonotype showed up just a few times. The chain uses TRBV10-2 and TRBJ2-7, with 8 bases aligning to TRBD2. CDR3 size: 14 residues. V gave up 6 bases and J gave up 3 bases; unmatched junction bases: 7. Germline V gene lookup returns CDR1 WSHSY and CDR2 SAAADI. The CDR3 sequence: CASRELADFYEQYF. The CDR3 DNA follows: TGCGCCAGCAGAGAACTAGCGGATTTCTACGAGCAGTACTTC.

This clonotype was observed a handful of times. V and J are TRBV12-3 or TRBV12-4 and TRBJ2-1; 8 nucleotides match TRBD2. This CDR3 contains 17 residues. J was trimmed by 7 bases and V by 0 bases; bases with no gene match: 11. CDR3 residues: CASSLASGSLSWNEQFF. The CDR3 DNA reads TGTGCCAGCAGTTTAGCCAGCGGGAGCTTAAGTTGGAATGAGCAGTTCTTC.

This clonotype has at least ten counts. The CDR3 protein is CASSEIADAVYEQYF. In nucleotides, the CDR3 is TGTGCCAGCAGTGAAATTGCGGATGCGGTCTACGAGCAGTACTTC. V usage is TRBV6-1 and J usage is TRBJ2-7; no reliable D call. Trimming cost V 2 bases and J 3 bases, with 14 bases left between them. The CDR3 sequence is 15 residues long. Germline V lookup: CDR1 MNHNS, CDR2 SASEGT.

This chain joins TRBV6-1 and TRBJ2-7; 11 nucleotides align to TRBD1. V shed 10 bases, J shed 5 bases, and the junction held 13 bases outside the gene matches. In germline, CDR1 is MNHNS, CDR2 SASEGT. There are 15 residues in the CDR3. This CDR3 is CATSGQGAPGDEQYF. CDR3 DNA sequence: TGTGCCACCTCTGGACAGGGGGCGCCTGGAGACGAGCAGTACTTC.

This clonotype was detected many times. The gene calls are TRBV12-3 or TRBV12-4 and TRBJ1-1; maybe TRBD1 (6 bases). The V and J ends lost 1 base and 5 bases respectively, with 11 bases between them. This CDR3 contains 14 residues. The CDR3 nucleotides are TGTGCCAGCAGTTTAGGGGGGGCGCGAACTGAAGCTTTCTTT. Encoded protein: CASSLGGARTEAFF.

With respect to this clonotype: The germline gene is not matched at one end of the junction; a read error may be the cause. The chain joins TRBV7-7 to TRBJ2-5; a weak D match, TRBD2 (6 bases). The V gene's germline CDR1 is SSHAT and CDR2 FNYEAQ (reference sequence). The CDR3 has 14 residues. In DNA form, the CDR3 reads TGTGCTAGCAGCTTAACCGGGACTGGGGGGACCCAGTACTTC. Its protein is CASSLTGTGGTQYF. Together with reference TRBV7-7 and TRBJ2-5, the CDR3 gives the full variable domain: GAGVSQSPRYKVTKRGQDVTLRCDPISSHATLYWYQQALGQGPEFLTYFNYEAQPDKSGLPSDRFSAERPEGSISTLTIQRTEQRDSAMYRCASSLTGTGGTQYFGPGTRLLVL.

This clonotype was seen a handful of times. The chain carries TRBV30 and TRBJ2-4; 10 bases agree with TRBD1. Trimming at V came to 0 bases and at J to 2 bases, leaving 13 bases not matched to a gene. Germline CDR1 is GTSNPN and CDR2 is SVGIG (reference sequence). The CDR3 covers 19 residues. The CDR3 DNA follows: TGTGCCTGGAGTGTAGGGACAGGGGTTTATCGATTGTCCAAAAACATTCAGTACTTC. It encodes CAWSVGTGVYRLSKNIQYF.

The CDR3 region has the DNA TGTGCCAGCAGCTACGTAGGGCAAGAGACCCAGTACTTC. This gives the protein CASSYVGQETQYF. The genes are TRBV7-9 and TRBJ2-5, with D unresolved. The CDR3 is 13 residues long. Per the germline V gene, CDR1 is SEHNR and CDR2 is FQNEAQ (reference sequence). V was trimmed by 4 bases and J by 2 bases, leaving 8 bases between them.

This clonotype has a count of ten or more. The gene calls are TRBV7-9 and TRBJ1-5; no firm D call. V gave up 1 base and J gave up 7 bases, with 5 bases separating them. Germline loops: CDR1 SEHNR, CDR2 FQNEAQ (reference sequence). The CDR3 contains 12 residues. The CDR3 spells CASSLGSQPQHF. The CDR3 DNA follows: TGTGCCAGCAGCTTAGGCAGCCAGCCCCAGCATTTT.